These 21 T cell receptor beta chains were all obtained from the same sample, sequenced in a study of T cell responses to AZD1222 COVID-19 vaccine. The data were produced by immunoSEQ multiplex PCR, yet TCRdb's version contains in-frame clones alone and is incomplete. Here the sample spans around 100,000 clones, about 85% being singletons. Sequenced material: peripheral blood, taken on day 0 of AZD1222 vaccination. These receptors were taken from an adult in good health.

The gene calls are TRBV18 and TRBJ1-1; the D is unclear. The CDR3 extends over 14 amino acids. Per the germline V gene, CDR1 is KGHSH and CDR2 is LQKENI. Trimming shortened V by 2 bases and J by 1 base, and 8 bases separated the two germline ends. The CDR3 region is CASSPFGKNTEAFF. The CDR3 DNA reads as TGTGCCAGCTCACCATTTGGCAAGAACACTGAAGCTTTCTTT.

This sequence joins TRBV6-5 and TRBJ2-2; D may be TRBD1 or TRBD2 (5 bases each). This CDR3 spans 15 amino acids. V lost 3 bases, J lost 2 bases, and 10 bases lay in between. Germline V lookup: CDR1 MNHEY, CDR2 SVGAGI. The CDR3 nucleotides read TGTGCCAGCAGTTATATGAGGGGAAACACCGGGGAGCTGTTTTTT. Translation gives CASSYMRGNTGELFF.

V usage is TRBV29-1 and J usage is TRBJ1-1; a weak D match, TRBD1 (6 bases). The CDR3 spans 14 residues. Per the germline V gene, CDR1 is SQVTM and CDR2 is ANQGSEA. Between the trimmed V and J ends, which lost 3 bases and 0 bases, there was a span of 11 bases. The CDR3 coding sequence is TGCAGCGTTGAGTCTGGACAGTTGAACACTGAAGCTTTCTTT. It translates to CSVESGQLNTEAFF.

The genes are TRBV2 and TRBJ2-2; 8 bases fit TRBD2. The V gene's germline CDR1 is SNHLY and CDR2 FYNNEI. The length of the CDR3 is 14 residues. V lost 10 bases, J lost 6 bases, and 10 bases stayed unmatched. This chain's CDR3 is CATALGLVSGELFF. CDR3 DNA sequence: TGTGCCACCGCCCTGGGACTAGTCTCCGGGGAGCTGTTTTTT.

J is TRBJ1-1 and V is TRBV7-9, with unresolved D. The CDR3 totals 12 residues. V was trimmed by 3 bases and J by 6 bases, leaving 8 bases between them. From germline, CDR1 is SEHNR and CDR2 FQNEAQ (reference sequence). The CDR3 reads CASSFSGAEAFF. The CDR3 region has the DNA TGTGCCAGCAGCTTTTCAGGCGCTGAAGCTTTCTTT.

The chain's CDR3 is CASSQTANYGYTF. CDR3 sequence (DNA): TGTGCCAGCAGCCAGACAGCTAACTATGGCTACACCTTC. This chain joins TRBV6-5 and TRBJ1-2; TRBD1 is a possible D gene (5 bases). This CDR3 spans 13 amino acids. The germline CDR1 and CDR2 sequences are MNHEY and SVGAGI. V gave up 6 bases and J gave up 0 bases, with 8 bases separating them.

This rearrangement joins TRBV24-1 to TRBJ1-2; no clear D gene. The CDR3 spans 13 residues. The germline V and J ends were trimmed by 4 bases and 7 bases, with 12 bases remaining between them. The germline CDR1 and CDR2 sequences are KGHDR and SFDVKD. This CDR3 is CATSDQNWGGYTF. The CDR3 DNA sequence: TGTGCCACCAGTGACCAAAACTGGGGTGGCTACACCTTC.

The chain links TRBV6-5 to TRBJ1-5; 7 bases fit TRBD1. The ends lost 5 bases at V and 3 bases at J; junction bases unmatched: 7. The CDR3 runs 15 residues. Per germline, CDR1 MNHEY and CDR2 SVGAGI. CDR3 sequence (DNA): TGTGCCAGCAGTACCTGGACAGGTCCCAATCAGCCCCAGCATTTT. Its translation is CASSTWTGPNQPQHF.

This clone occurred once. The chain is built from TRBV5-8 and TRBJ1-2; 7 nucleotides line up with TRBD1. After removal of 5 bases from V and 4 bases from J, the junction contained 5 bases not matched to a gene. This CDR3 is 13 amino acids long. Germline V gene sequence: CDR1 SGHTS, CDR2 YDEGEE. The CDR3 protein is CASSQGGGYGYTF. The CDR3 nucleotides are TGTGCCAGCAGTCAAGGGGGCGGCTATGGCTACACCTTC.

The chain joins TRBV15 to TRBJ2-1, with TRBD2 matching over 10 bases. J was trimmed by 9 bases and V by 3 bases; bases with no gene match: 14. In germline, CDR1 is LNHNV, CDR2 YYDKDF (reference sequence). This CDR3 region has 17 residues. This CDR3 is CATSRGAPSGRAGEQFF. CDR3 nucleotide sequence: TGTGCCACCAGCAGGGGGGCCCCCAGCGGGAGGGCCGGTGAGCAGTTCTTC. Full variable domain (outside the CDR3, taken from reference TRBV15 and TRBJ2-1): DAMVIQNPRYQVTQFGKPVTLSCSQTLNHNVMYWYQQKSSQAPKLLFHYYDKDFNNEADTPDNFQSRRPNTSFCFLDIRSPGLGDTAMYLCATSRGAPSGRAGEQFFGPGTRLTVL.

This clone came up many times. The rearrangement joins TRBV5-5 to TRBJ1-2, with D possibly being TRBD1 (6 bases). Germline values: CDR1 SGHKS, CDR2 YYEKEE (reference sequence). V shed 4 bases and J shed 5 bases, with 12 bases lying between them. The CDR3 is made up of 13 amino acids. The CDR3 DNA follows: TGTGCCAGCAGCGCCCAGGGGCGGTATGGCTACACCTTC. Residues: CASSAQGRYGYTF.

The chain is built from TRBV7-8 and TRBJ2-2; TRBD1 aligns across 7 bases. CDR1 is SGHVS, CDR2 FQNEAQ, per germline. This CDR3 comprises 16 residues. Trimming at V came to 4 bases and at J to 5 bases, leaving 10 bases not matched to a gene. The CDR3 reads CASSSPRQGVTGELFF. The DNA of the CDR3 is TGTGCCAGCAGCTCCCCTAGACAGGGCGTAACCGGGGAGCTGTTTTTT.

The CDR3 loop is CASSHRTGEGYTF. CDR3 bases: TGTGCCAGCAGCCACCGGACAGGGGAAGGCTACACCTTC. The rearrangement joins TRBV3-1 (or the pseudogene TRBV3-2) to TRBJ1-2; 9 nucleotides align to TRBD1. Looked up from germline, CDR1 is LGHDT and CDR2 is YNNKEL (reference sequence). With V trimmed by 3 bases and J by 8 bases, 4 bases remained unmatched. The CDR3 totals 13 residues.

V usage is TRBV4-1 and J usage is TRBJ2-5; the match to TRBD2 covers 14 bases. There are 17 residues in the CDR3. V shed 3 bases, J shed 2 bases, and the junction held 5 bases outside the gene matches. Germline lookup yields CDR1 MGHRA and CDR2 YSYEKL. The CDR3 nucleotides read TGCGCCAGCAGCCAGGGACGACTAGCGGGAGGGCAAGAGACCCAGTACTTC. It specifies CASSQGRLAGGQETQYF.

V is TRBV7-3 and J is TRBJ1-1, with 7 bases aligning to TRBD1. The CDR3 totals 17 residues. Germline V gives CDR1 SGHTA, CDR2 FQGTGA. V gave up 3 bases and J gave up 3 bases; unmatched junction bases: 13. The CDR3 loop is CASSFSGGGLSHTEAFF. DNA for the CDR3: TGTGCCAGCAGCTTTTCAGGGGGAGGTCTGTCGCACACTGAAGCTTTCTTT.

The chain carries TRBV27 and TRBJ2-2; D not certain. CDR3 length: 15 residues. Germline assignment: CDR1 MNHEY and CDR2 SMNVEV (reference sequence). V lost 2 bases and J lost 4, with 11 bases in between. CDR3 sequence reads: CASSLNSRVTGELFF. CDR3 DNA: TGTGCCAGCAGTTTAAACAGCCGGGTCACCGGGGAGCTGTTTTTT.

V gene TRBV6-5 combines with J gene TRBJ1-1; D is uncertain. The CDR3 length is 13 residues. Trimming took 7 bases from V and 2 from J, leaving 11 bases between them. Per the germline V gene, CDR1 is MNHEY and CDR2 is SVGAGI. Here the CDR3 DNA reads TGTGCCAGCACCGCGGGGTTTAACACTGAAGCTTTCTTT. This codes for CASTAGFNTEAFF.

This chain joins TRBV10-3 and TRBJ1-6, with D tentatively TRBD1 (5 bases). From germline, CDR1 is ENHRY and CDR2 SYGVKD. V shed 0 bases and J shed 6 bases, with 12 bases lying between them. The CDR3 has 16 residues. DNA for the CDR3: TGTGCCATCAGTGAGTCGGGGGGTCCGTTTAATTCACCCCTCCACTTT. It codes for CAISESGGPFNSPLHF.

This clone showed up just a few times. The chain uses TRBV21-1 and TRBJ2-3; the table's D call, TRBD2, has no DNA check behind it. TRBV21-1 is annotated as a pseudogene. The CDR3 length is 19 residues. CDR3 sequence reads: CASSLLVTSGPRETDTQYF. For the CDR3, the DNA is TGTGCCAGCAGCCTACTGGTGACTAGCGGGCCACGGGAAACAGATACGCAGTATTTT.

The gene calls are TRBV5-6 and TRBJ1-1; 8 bases match TRBD1. CDR3 length: 16 residues. V gave up 0 bases and J gave up 0 bases; unmatched junction bases: 4. Germline CDR1 is SGHDT and CDR2 is YYEEEE. The CDR3 loop is CASSLDRGRVNTEAFF. For the CDR3, the DNA is TGTGCCAGCAGCTTGGACAGGGGGAGAGTGAACACTGAAGCTTTCTTT.

The chain employs TRBV6-2 or TRBV6-3 and TRBJ1-5; D remains ambiguous. The CDR3 has 17 residues. The V end lost 0 bases, the J end lost 0 bases, and 12 bases lay between the germline ends. Germline loops: CDR1 MNHEY, CDR2 SVGEGT. CDR3 sequence reads: CASSYSADGFSNQPQHF. CDR3 DNA sequence: TGTGCCAGCAGTTACTCAGCCGATGGTTTTAGCAATCAGCCCCAGCATTTT.